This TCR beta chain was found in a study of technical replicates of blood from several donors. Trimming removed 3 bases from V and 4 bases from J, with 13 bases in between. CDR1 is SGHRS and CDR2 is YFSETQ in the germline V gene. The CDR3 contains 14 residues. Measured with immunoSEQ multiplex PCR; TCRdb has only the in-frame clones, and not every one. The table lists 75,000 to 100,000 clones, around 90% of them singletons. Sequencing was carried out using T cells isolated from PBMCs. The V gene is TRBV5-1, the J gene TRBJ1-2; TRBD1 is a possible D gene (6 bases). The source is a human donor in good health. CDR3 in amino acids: CASSSTGSIYGYTF. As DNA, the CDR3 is TGCGCCAGCAGCTCCACAGGGAGCATCTATGGCTACACCTTC.